The clone carrying this T cell receptor beta chain was seen repeatedly, ten times or more. The antigen remains unidentified. Breast cancer patients provided tissue from their axillary draining lymph nodes. The sample belongs to a study of breast tumors, draining lymph nodes, adjacent tissues. Points from the study as a whole: Tumor repertoires ranked between lymph nodes and nontumor tissue in diversity, with V and J gene preferences. That most tumor T cells come from lymph nodes remained unproven. Luminal-like breast cancer showed significantly greater tumor-nontumor repertoire similarity than basal-like breast cancer did.

Germline-derived CDR1 and CDR2 are KGHSH and LQKENI. Trimming at V came to 1 base and at J to 3 bases, leaving 2 bases not matched to a gene. This CDR3 has 14 amino acids. TCRdb reprocessed the multiplex PCR reads with MiXCR, giving one entry per CDR3 protein. Of roughly 130,000 distinct CDR3 sequences in the sample, about 30% were seen once. This receptor was taken from a female donor with breast cancer. Some clones in this sample may be carry-over from other donors' samples. The chain links TRBV18 to TRBJ1-2; 7 bases match TRBD1. Material: axillary lymph node tissue. CDR3: CASSPQGAYYGYTF. CDR3 in DNA: TGTGCCAGCTCACCACAGGGGGCCTACTATGGCTACACCTTC.